Listed here are 18 T cell receptor beta chains from one sample, sequenced in a study of T cell responses to AZD1222 COVID-19 vaccine. The table came from immunoSEQ multiplex PCR; TCRdb's copy has only in-frame clones and leaves some out. The repertoire holds 90,000 to 120,000 clones, with roughly nine tenths as singletons. The source material was peripheral blood, sampled on day 0 of AZD1222 vaccination. The receptors were gathered from an adult in good health.

The J gene is TRBJ2-5, the V gene TRBV5-1; possibly TRBD2 for D (5 bases). Germline V gene lookup returns CDR1 SGHRS and CDR2 YFSETQ. This CDR3 is built from 15 residues. Trimming stripped 2 bases from V and 0 bases from J, with 11 bases between. DNA for the CDR3: TGCGCCAGCAGCTTTGGAGCGGTGTACCAAGAGACCCAGTACTTC. Its protein product is CASSFGAVYQETQYF.

The CDR3, as DNA: TGTGCCAGCAGTTGGCCTGGGGCCAACGTCCTGACTTTC. Translating it yields CASSWPGANVLTF. This sequence joins TRBV6-5 and TRBJ2-6; no clear D gene. Germline assignment: CDR1 MNHEY and CDR2 SVGAGI. Trimming removed 4 bases at V and 2 bases at J, with 3 bases between. The CDR3 spans 13 residues.

The table lists this clone with a count of one. This sequence joins TRBV30 and TRBJ2-7, with a possible D match to TRBD2 (5 bases). Germline-derived CDR1 and CDR2 are GTSNPN and SVGIG (reference sequence). Deletions cut 0 bases from V and 11 bases from J, with 14 bases between. CDR3 size: 12 residues. The CDR3 nucleotides are TGTGCCTGGAGTGTTCGGACTCGGGAAAAGTACTTC. It is translated as CAWSVRTREKYF.

The rearrangement joins TRBV5-6 to TRBJ2-2, with D possibly matching TRBD2 (5 bases). V was shortened by 4 bases and J by 4 bases, with 17 bases between the two germline ends. The CDR3 totals 16 residues. The germline V gene has CDR1 SGHDT and CDR2 YYEEEE. In DNA, the CDR3 is TGTGCCAGCAGCCTCCTCACACCCGGAGGCACCGGGGAGCTGTTTTTT. This encodes CASSLLTPGGTGELFF.

The chain uses TRBV2 and TRBJ2-7, with 11 nucleotides matching TRBD2. Germline CDR1 and CDR2: SNHLY and FYNNEI. The CDR3 is made up of 15 amino acids. The V gene end was trimmed by 2 bases and the J gene end by 4 bases; junction bases not matched to a gene: 4. CDR3 bases: TGTGCCAGCAGTGAACAGGCTAGCGGGAGGTACGAGCAGTACTTC. This sequence encodes CASSEQASGRYEQYF.

This clone was counted a few times. The genes are TRBV11-2 and TRBJ1-2, with D hard to call. The length of the CDR3 is 15 residues. In germline, CDR1 is SGHAT, CDR2 FQNNGV. V was shortened by 5 bases and J by 8 bases, with 21 bases between the two germline ends. The CDR3 is CASSPSATYAWGYTF. CDR3 coding DNA: TGTGCCAGCAGCCCCTCTGCGACGTACGCCTGGGGCTACACCTTC.

The rearrangement links TRBV5-1 to TRBJ1-1; no reliable D call. CDR3 length equals 13 residues. CDR1 is SGHRS, CDR2 YFSETQ, per germline. Trimming took off 6 bases at V and 2 bases at J, with 11 bases between the two ends. The DNA for the CDR3 is TGCGCCAGCACGGACCTAACCAACACTGAAGCTTTCTTT. This sequence encodes CASTDLTNTEAFF.

This clone was seen a few times. The CDR3 is CSVGQGENYGYTF. The CDR3 DNA follows: TGCAGCGTTGGTCAGGGGGAGAACTATGGCTACACCTTC. This chain joins TRBV29-1 and TRBJ1-2, with 7 positions matching TRBD1. J lost 2 bases, V lost 4 bases, and 4 bases had no gene match. Germline values: CDR1 SQVTM, CDR2 ANQGSEA. The CDR3 runs 13 residues.

V usage is TRBV5-1 and J usage is TRBJ2-3, with D perhaps TRBD2 (6 bases). V lost 2 bases, J lost 3 bases, and 10 bases lay in between. Germline assignment: CDR1 SGHRS and CDR2 YFSETQ. The CDR3 has 14 amino acids. The CDR3 DNA sequence: TGCGCCAGCAGCTTTGGGGGGTTTACAGATACGCAGTATTTT. Its protein is CASSFGGFTDTQYF.

The chain combines TRBV2 with TRBJ2-7; D may be TRBD1 (5 bases). V shed 7 bases and J shed 6 bases, with 13 bases lying between them. This CDR3 is 12 amino acids long. The germline V gene encodes CDR1 SNHLY and CDR2 FYNNEI. In DNA form, the CDR3 reads TGTGCCAGCACAGAAGGGGAAGGCGAGCAGTACTTC. It translates to CASTEGEGEQYF.

The V gene is TRBV29-1, the J gene TRBJ2-7, with D perhaps matching TRBD2 (6 bases). The length of the CDR3 is 11 residues. Per germline, CDR1 SQVTM and CDR2 ANQGSEA. The V and J ends lost 7 bases and 6 bases respectively, with 13 bases between them. The CDR3: CSAARGSEQYF. The CDR3 coding sequence is TGCAGCGCCGCCCGGGGGAGCGAGCAGTACTTC.

The V and J genes are TRBV3-1 (or the pseudogene TRBV3-2) and TRBJ2-2; 15 positions agree with TRBD2. After removal of 4 bases from V and 3 bases from J, the junction contained 6 bases not matched to a gene. The CDR3 is made up of 18 amino acids. Germline V gene sequence: CDR1 LGHDT, CDR2 YNNKEL (reference sequence). The CDR3 region has the DNA TGTGCCAGCAGCCTTGGGACTAGCGGGAGGTGGGACACCGGGGAGCTGTTTTTT. This codes for CASSLGTSGRWDTGELFF.

V usage is TRBV3-1 (or the pseudogene TRBV3-2) and J usage is TRBJ2-7; D perhaps matches TRBD2 (6 bases). V was trimmed by 0 bases and J by 6 bases, leaving 15 bases between them. This CDR3 has 15 amino acids. CDR1 LGHDT and CDR2 YNNKEL come from the germline V gene (reference sequence). In DNA, the CDR3 is TGTGCCAGCAGCCAAGACGCAGGGACTCCTACCGAGCAGTACTTC. It is translated as CASSQDAGTPTEQYF.

J is TRBJ2-7 and V is TRBV5-1, with D perhaps matching TRBD1 (5 bases). Germline CDR1 is SGHRS and CDR2 is YFSETQ. Trimming left V 4 bases short and J 3 bases short, with 11 bases between. The CDR3 runs 13 residues. The CDR3 DNA follows: TGCGCCAGCAGCGAAGGGGCCGACTACGAGCAGTACTTC. Protein product: CASSEGADYEQYF. Supplemented by reference TRBV5-1 and TRBJ2-7, the full variable domain reads KAGVTQTPRYLIKTRGQQVTLSCSPISGHRSVSWYQQTPGQGLQFLFEYFSETQRNKGNFPGRFSGRQFSNSRSEMNVSTLELGDSALYLCASSEGADYEQYFGPGTRLTVT.

V gene TRBV7-3 combines with J gene TRBJ2-3, with unresolved D. Trimming took off 5 bases at V and 0 bases at J, with 6 bases between the two ends. CDR3 size: 13 residues. CDR1 is SGHTA, CDR2 FQGTGA, per germline. This CDR3 reads CASSKTSTDTQYF. The CDR3 DNA sequence: TGTGCCAGCAGCAAAACTAGCACAGATACGCAGTATTTT.

The chain carries TRBV18 and TRBJ2-5, with 8 bases aligning to TRBD2. Trimming at V came to 0 bases and at J to 3 bases, leaving 3 bases not matched to a gene. The CDR3 extends over 15 amino acids. Germline V gene sequence: CDR1 KGHSH, CDR2 LQKENI. CDR3 bases: TGTGCCAGCTCACCACCCTCCGGGAGGGAAGAGACCCAGTACTTC. Encoded protein: CASSPPSGREETQYF.

The chain recombines TRBV6-5 with TRBJ1-2; no firm D call. The CDR3 length is 11 residues. V lost 6 bases, J lost 7 bases, and 9 bases lay in between. CDR1 and CDR2 (germline): MNHEY, SVGAGI. The CDR3 protein is CASSGPGGYTF. The DNA of the CDR3 is TGTGCCAGCAGCGGTCCGGGTGGCTACACCTTC.

This chain uses TRBV5-5 with TRBJ1-1; the D is unclear. Trimming took 0 bases from V and 3 from J, leaving 12 bases between them. The CDR3 covers 15 residues. Germline CDR1 is SGHKS and CDR2 is YYEKEE (reference sequence). For the CDR3, the DNA is TGTGCCAGCAGCTTGGGGGTCACAATGGACACTGAAGCTTTCTTT. Its protein is CASSLGVTMDTEAFF.